This entry concerns a single TCR beta chain. As originally analysed: Estimation of nucleated cell counts was performed using reference gene primer amplification. TCRdb keeps only in-frame clones here, not all; method: immunoSEQ multiplex PCR. V and J calls plus clone size are reproduced from that table; the DNA served to infer D and trimming. This sample carries approximately 220,000 clones, about four fifths of them seen once, and the ten largest clones take about 4.4%. Trimming took 5 bases from V and 8 from J; bases not matched to a gene: 10. Germline loops: CDR1 MDHEN, CDR2 SYDVKM. The CDR3 spans 15 residues. The sample belongs to a study of blood T cell repertoires in COVID-19. The overall study: Nucleic acid was either cDNA or gDNA, and it came from T cells, B-cell-depleted T cells, or PBMCs.

V usage is TRBV28 and J usage is TRBJ2-1; 9 nucleotides match TRBD2. What was sequenced was peripheral blood. The sequence derives from a woman aged 70-85 years with acute or convalescent COVID-19. The CDR3, as DNA: TGTGCCAGCAGTCCCCCGAGCGGGGGGCGGTATGAGCAGTTCTTC. This translates into CASSPPSGGRYEQFF.